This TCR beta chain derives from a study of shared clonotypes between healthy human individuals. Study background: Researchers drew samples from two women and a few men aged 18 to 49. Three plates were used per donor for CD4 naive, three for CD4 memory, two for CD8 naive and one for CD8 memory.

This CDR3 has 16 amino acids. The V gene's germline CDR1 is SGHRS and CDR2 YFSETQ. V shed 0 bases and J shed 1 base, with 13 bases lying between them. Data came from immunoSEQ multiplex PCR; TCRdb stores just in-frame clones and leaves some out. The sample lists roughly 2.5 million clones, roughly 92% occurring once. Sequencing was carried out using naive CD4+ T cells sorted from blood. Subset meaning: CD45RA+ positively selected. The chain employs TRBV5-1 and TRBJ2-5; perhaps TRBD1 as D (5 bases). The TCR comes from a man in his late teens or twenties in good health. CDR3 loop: CASSLGLGAIQETQYF. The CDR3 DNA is TGCGCCAGCAGCTTGGGTCTAGGGGCCATCCAAGAGACCCAGTACTTC.